This record concerns one TCR beta chain sequence. Its antigen is undetermined. TCRdb reprocessed the 5' RACE reads and stores each CDR3 protein as one record, lacking DNA. The sample features some 410,000 distinct CDR3 sequences, with roughly 7.2% in its top ten. The data were taken from a study of T cells expressing NK-cell markers. Notes on the study in general: Dominant NKG2C+ clonotypes were found to form roughly 1.0-7.0% of CD8+ T cells in 5 or 6 donors. It was still unclear whether expanded NKG2C+ T cell clones were HCMV specific.

Germline V gives CDR1 SGHTA, CDR2 FQGNSA. CDR3 length: 13 residues. Material: blood T cells: a sorted CD56 or NKG2C T cell subset, CD4+ or CD8+ T cells, or bulk PBMC T cells (not recorded which). The V gene is TRBV7-2, the J gene TRBJ2-2. The receptor's source is a woman between 18 and 70 years old in good health. The CDR3 region is CASSLLWAGELFF.